This T cell receptor beta chain was recovered during a study of blood T cell repertoires in COVID-19. Across the study: COVID-19 samples, acute and convalescent, were from the United States, Italy and Spain.

J gave up 7 bases and V 7 bases, and 7 bases lay outside the gene matches. The germline V gene encodes CDR1 MNHEY and CDR2 SVGAGI. CDR3 length equals 13 residues. Some clones are missing from TCRdb's copy, which holds only in-frame ones; the method was immunoSEQ multiplex PCR. The sample shows 300,000 to 400,000 clones, about nine tenths of them seen only once. Sequenced sample: PBMCs or T cells enriched from blood (not recorded which). The chain couples TRBV6-5 to TRBJ1-2; 9 positions agree with TRBD1. The TCR originated in a man aged 55-75 years who had recovered from COVID-19. The CDR3 here is CASTRDRAGGYTF. For the CDR3, the DNA is TGTGCCAGCACTCGGGACAGGGCAGGTGGCTACACCTTC.